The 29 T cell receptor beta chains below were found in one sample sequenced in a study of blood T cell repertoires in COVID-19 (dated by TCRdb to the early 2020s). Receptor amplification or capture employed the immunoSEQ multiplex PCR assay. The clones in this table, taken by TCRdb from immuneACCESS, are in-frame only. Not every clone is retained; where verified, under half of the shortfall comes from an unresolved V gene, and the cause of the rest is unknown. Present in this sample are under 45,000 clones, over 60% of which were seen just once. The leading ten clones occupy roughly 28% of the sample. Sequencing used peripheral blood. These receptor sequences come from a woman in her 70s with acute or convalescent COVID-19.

Here the CDR3 reads CASSPGQGANEQFF. Written as DNA, the CDR3 is TGCGCCAGCAGCCCGGGACAGGGGGCCAATGAGCAGTTCTTC. The chain carries TRBV5-1 and TRBJ2-1; 12 bases are a match to TRBD1. There are 14 residues in the CDR3. Germline values: CDR1 SGHRS, CDR2 YFSETQ. Trimming cost V 4 bases and J 6 bases; bases outside gene matches: 2.

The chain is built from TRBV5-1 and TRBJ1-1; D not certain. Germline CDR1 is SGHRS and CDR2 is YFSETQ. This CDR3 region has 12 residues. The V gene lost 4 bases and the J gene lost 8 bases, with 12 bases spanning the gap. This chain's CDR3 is CASSQYGAEAFF. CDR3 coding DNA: TGCGCCAGCAGCCAATACGGAGCCGAAGCTTTCTTT.

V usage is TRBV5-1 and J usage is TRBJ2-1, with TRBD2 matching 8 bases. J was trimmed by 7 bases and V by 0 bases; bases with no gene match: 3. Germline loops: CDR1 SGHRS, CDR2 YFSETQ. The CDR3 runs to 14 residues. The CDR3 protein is CASSLGLALNEQFF. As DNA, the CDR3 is TGCGCCAGCAGCTTGGGACTAGCGCTGAATGAGCAGTTCTTC.

This CDR3 reads CASSQDSQGIYEQYF. The DNA of the CDR3 is TGTGCCAGCAGCCAAGATTCCCAGGGGATCTACGAGCAGTACTTC. The chain recombines TRBV14 with TRBJ2-7, with D possibly matching TRBD1 (6 bases). V was trimmed by 0 bases and J by 3 bases, leaving 12 bases between them. In germline, CDR1 is SGHDN, CDR2 FVKESK. The CDR3 contains 15 residues.

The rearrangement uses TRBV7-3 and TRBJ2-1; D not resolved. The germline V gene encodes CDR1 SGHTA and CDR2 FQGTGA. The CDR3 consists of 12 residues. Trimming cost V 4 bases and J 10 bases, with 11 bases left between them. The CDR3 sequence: CASSSQVGEQFF. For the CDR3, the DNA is TGTGCCAGCAGCTCCCAAGTGGGCGAGCAGTTCTTC.

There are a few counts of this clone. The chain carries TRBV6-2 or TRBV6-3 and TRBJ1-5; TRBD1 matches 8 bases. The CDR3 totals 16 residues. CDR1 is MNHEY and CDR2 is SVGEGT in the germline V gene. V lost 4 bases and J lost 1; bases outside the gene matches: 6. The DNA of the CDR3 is TGTGCCAGCAGTTCTACAGGGGGGGCAAGCAATCAGCCCCAGCATTTT. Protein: CASSSTGGASNQPQHF.

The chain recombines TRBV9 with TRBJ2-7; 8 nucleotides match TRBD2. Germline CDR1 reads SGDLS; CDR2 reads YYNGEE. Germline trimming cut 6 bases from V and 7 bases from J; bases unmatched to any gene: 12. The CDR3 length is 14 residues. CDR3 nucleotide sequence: TGTGCCAGCACCCAACCAGCGGGAGTTGATGAGCAGTACTTC. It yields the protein CASTQPAGVDEQYF.

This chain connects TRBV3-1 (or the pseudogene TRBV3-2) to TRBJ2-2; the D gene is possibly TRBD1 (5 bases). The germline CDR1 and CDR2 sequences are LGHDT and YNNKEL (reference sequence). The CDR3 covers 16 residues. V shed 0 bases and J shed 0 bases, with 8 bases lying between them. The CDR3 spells CASSQEIQANTGELFF. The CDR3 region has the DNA TGTGCCAGCAGCCAAGAAATACAGGCGAACACCGGGGAGCTGTTTTTT.

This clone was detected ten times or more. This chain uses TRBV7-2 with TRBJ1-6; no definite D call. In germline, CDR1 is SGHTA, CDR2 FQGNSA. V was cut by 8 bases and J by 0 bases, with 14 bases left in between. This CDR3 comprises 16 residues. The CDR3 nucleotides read TGTGCCAGCCGCCCTGCCATTAGCTCCTATAATTCACCCCTCCACTTT. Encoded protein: CASRPAISSYNSPLHF.

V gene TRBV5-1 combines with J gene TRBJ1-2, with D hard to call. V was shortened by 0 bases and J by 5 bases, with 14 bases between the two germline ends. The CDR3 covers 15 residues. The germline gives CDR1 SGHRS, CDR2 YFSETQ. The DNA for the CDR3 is TGCGCCAGCAGCTTGGACTATATAACGGATTATGGCTACACCTTC. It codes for CASSLDYITDYGYTF.

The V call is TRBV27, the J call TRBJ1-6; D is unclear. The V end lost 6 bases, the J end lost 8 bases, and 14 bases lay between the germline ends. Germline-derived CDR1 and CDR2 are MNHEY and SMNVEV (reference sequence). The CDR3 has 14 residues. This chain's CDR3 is CASSLTRPDSPLHF. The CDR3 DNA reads TGTGCCAGCAGCCTGACTCGTCCTGATTCACCCCTCCACTTT.

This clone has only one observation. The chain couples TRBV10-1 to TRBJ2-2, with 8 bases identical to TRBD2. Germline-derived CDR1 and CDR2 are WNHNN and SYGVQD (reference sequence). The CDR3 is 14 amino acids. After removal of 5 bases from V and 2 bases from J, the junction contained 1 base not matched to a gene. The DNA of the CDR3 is TGCGCCAGCAGTACTAGCGGCAACACCGGGGAGCTGTTTTTT. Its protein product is CASSTSGNTGELFF.

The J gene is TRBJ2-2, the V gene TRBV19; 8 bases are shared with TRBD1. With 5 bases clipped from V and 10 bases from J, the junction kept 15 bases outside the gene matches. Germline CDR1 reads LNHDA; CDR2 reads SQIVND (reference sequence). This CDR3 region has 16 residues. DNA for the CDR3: TGTGCCAGTAGTCAACGGGCGACAGGGGTAGGAGTGGAGCTGTTTTTT. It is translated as CASSQRATGVGVELFF.

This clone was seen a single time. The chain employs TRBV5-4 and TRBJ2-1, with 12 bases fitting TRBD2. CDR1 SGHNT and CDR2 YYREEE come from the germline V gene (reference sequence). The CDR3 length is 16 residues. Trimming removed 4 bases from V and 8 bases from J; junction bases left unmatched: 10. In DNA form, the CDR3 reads TGTGCCAGCAGCGTATGGACTAGCGGGATGGGAGATGAGCAGTTCTTC. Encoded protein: CASSVWTSGMGDEQFF.

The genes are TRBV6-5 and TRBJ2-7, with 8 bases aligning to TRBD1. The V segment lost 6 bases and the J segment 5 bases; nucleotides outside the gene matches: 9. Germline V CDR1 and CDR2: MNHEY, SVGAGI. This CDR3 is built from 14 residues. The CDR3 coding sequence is TGTGCCAGCAGCCTGACAGGGGAGGTCCACGAGCAGTACTTC. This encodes CASSLTGEVHEQYF.

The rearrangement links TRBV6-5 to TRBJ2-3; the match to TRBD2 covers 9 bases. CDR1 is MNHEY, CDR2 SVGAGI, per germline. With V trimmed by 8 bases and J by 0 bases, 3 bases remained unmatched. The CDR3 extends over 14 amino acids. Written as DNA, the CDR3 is TGTGCCAGCTCTAGCGGGACAAGCACAGATACGCAGTATTTT. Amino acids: CASSSGTSTDTQYF.

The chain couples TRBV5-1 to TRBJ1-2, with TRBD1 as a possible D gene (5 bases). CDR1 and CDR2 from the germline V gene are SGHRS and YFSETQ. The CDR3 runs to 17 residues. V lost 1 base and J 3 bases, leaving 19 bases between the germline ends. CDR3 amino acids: CASSLSGQGFLDYGYTF. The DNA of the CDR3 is TGCGCCAGCAGCTTGTCCGGGCAGGGATTCCTCGACTATGGCTACACCTTC.

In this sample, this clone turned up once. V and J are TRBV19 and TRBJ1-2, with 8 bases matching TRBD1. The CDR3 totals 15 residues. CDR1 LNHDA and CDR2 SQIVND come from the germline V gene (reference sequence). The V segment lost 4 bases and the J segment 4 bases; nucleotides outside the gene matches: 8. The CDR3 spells CASSTDRGIVYGYTF. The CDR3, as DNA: TGTGCCAGTAGTACCGACAGGGGAATCGTCTATGGCTACACCTTC. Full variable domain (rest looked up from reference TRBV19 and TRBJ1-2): DGGITQSPKYLFRKEGQNVTLSCEQNLNHDAMYWYRQDPGQGLRLIYYSQIVNDFQKGDIAEGYSVSREKKESFPLTVTSAQKNPTAFYLCASSTDRGIVYGYTFGSGTRLTVV.

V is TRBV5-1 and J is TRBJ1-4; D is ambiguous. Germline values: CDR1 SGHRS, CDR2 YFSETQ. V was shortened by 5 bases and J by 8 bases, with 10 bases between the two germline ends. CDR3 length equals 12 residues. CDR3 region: CASREGGEKLFF. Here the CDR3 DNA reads TGCGCCAGCAGGGAGGGTGGGGAAAAACTGTTTTTT.

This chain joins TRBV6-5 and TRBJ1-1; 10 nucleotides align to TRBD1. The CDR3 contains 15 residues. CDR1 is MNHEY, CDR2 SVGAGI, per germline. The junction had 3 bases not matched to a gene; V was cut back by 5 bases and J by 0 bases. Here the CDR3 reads CASSRTGGMNTEAFF. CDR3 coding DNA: TGTGCCAGCAGTCGGACAGGGGGAATGAACACTGAAGCTTTCTTT.

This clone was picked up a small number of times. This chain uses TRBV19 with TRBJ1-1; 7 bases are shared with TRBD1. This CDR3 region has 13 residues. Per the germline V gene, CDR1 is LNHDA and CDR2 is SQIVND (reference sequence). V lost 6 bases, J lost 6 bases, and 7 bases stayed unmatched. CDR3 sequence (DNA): TGTGCCAGTAGGGGCCAGGGGGTCTCTGAAGCTTTCTTT. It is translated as CASRGQGVSEAFF.

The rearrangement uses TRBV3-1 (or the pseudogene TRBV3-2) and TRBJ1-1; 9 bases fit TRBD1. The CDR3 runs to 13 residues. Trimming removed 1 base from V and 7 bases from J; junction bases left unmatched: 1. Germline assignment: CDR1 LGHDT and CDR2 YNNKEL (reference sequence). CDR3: CASSQGDRVEAFF. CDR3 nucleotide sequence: TGTGCCAGCAGCCAAGGGGACAGGGTTGAAGCTTTCTTT.

For the CDR3, the DNA is TGTGCCTGGAGTGTGGGGGGTTTTACCTACGAGCAGTACTTC. Translating it yields CAWSVGGFTYEQYF. This chain links TRBV30 with TRBJ2-7, with D tentatively TRBD2 (6 bases). With 0 bases removed from V and 2 bases from J, the gap between germline ends came to 11 bases. Looked up from germline, CDR1 is GTSNPN and CDR2 is SVGIG (reference sequence). CDR3 length: 14 residues.

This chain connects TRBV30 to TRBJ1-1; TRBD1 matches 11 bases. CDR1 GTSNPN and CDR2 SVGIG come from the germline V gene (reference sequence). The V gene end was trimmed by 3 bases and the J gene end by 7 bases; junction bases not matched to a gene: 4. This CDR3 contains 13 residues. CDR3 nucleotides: TGTGCCTGGAGGCGGACAGGGGGCCGTGAAGCTTTCTTT. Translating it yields CAWRRTGGREAFF.

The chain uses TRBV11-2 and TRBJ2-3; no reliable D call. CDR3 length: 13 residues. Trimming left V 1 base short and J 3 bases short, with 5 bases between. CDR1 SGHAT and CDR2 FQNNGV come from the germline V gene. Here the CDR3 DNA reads TGTGCCAGCAGCTTAGCTCTGACAGATACGCAGTATTTT. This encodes CASSLALTDTQYF.

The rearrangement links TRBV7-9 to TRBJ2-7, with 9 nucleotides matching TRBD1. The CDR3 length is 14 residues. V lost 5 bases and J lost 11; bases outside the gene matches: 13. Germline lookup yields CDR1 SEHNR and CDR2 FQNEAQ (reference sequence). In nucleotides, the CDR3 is TGTGCCAGCAGCGAAGCGGGACAGGGAAGAAGAGAGTACTTC. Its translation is CASSEAGQGRREYF.

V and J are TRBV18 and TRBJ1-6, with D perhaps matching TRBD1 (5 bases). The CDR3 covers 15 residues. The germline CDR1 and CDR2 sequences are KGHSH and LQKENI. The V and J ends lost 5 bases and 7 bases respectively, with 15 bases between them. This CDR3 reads CASSSHPGGNSPLHF. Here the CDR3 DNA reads TGTGCCAGCTCATCCCACCCTGGGGGGAATTCACCCCTCCACTTT. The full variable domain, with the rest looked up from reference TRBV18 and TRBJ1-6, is NAGVMQNPRHLVRRRGQEARLRCSPMKGHSHVYWYRQLPEEGLKFMVYLQKENIIDESGMPKERFSAEFPKEGPSILRIQQVVRGDSAAYFCASSSHPGGNSPLHFGNGTRLTVT.

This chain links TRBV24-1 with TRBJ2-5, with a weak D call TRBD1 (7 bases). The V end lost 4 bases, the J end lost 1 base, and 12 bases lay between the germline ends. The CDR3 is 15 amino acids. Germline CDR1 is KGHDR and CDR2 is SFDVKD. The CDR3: CATSEIRGAQETQYF. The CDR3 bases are TGTGCCACCAGTGAAATCAGGGGGGCCCAAGAGACCCAGTACTTC.

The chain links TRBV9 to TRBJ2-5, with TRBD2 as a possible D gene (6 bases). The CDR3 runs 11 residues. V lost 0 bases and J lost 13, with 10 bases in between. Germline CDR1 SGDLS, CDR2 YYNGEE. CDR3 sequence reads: CASSVGGLMYF. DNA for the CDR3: TGTGCCAGCAGCGTAGGGGGACTCATGTACTTC.